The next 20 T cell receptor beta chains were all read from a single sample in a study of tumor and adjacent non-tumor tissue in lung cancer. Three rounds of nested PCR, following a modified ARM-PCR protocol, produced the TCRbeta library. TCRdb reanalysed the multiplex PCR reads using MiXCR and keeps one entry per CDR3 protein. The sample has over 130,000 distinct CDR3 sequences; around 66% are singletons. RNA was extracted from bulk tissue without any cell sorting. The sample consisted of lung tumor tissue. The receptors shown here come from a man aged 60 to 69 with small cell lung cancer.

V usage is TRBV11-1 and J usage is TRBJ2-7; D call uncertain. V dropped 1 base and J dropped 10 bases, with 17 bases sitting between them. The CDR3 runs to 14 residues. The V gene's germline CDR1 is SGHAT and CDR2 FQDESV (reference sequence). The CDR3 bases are TGTGCCAGCAGCTTAGTATGGAGCTCCTATGATCAGTACGTC. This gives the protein CASSLVWSSYDQYV.

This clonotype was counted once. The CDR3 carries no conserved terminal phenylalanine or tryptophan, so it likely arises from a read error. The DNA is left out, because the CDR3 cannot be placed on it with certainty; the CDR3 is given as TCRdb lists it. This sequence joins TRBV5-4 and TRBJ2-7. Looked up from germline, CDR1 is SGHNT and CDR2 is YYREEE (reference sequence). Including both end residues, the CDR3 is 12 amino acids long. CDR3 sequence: CASSLVGYEKYL.

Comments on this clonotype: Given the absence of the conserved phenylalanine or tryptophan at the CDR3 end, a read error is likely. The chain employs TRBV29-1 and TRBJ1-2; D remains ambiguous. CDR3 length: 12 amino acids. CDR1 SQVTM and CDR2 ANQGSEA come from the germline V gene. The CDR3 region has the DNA TGCAGGGTTTTATGCCGTAACTATGGCTACACCTCC. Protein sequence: CRVLCRNYGYTS.

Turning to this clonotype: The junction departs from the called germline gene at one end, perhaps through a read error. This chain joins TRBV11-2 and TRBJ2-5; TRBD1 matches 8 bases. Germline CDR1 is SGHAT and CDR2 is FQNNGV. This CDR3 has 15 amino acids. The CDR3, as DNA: TGTACCAGCGGCCTTGGACAGGGCAGAGCTGAGACCCAGTACTTC. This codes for CTSGLGQGRAETQYF.

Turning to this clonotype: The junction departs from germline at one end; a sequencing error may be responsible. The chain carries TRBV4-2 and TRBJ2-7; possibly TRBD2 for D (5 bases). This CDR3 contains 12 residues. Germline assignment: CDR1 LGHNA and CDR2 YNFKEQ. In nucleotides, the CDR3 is TGTGCCAGCACCCAAGAAGGTAGGGAGCAATACTTC. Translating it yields CASTQEGREQYF.

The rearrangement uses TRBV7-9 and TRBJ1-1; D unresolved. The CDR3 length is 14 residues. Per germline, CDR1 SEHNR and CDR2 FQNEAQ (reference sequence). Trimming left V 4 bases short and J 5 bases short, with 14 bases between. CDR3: CASSSLAGDTEAFF. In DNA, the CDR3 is TGTGCCAGCAGCTCCCTAGCTGGGGATACTGAAGCTTTCTTT.

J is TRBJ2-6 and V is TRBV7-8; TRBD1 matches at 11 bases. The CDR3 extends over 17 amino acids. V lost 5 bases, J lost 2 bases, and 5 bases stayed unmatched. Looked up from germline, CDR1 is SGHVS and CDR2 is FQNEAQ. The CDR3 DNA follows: TGTGCCAGCAGCCTAGGGACAGGGGGGCCTGGGGCCAACGTCCTGACTTTC. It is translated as CASSLGTGGPGANVLTF.

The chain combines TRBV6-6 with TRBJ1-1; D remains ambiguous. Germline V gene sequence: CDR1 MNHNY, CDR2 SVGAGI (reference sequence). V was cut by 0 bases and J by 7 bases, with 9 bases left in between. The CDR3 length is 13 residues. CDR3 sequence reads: CASSYSDGVEAFF. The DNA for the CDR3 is TGTGCCAGCAGTTACTCGGATGGGGTTGAAGCTTTCTTT.

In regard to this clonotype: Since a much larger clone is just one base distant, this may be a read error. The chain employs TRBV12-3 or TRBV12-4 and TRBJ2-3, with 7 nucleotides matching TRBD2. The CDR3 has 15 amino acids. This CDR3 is CVSSPRSGETDTQYF. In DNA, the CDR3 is TGTGTCAGCAGTCCCCGAAGCGGGGAGACAGATACGCAGTATTTT.

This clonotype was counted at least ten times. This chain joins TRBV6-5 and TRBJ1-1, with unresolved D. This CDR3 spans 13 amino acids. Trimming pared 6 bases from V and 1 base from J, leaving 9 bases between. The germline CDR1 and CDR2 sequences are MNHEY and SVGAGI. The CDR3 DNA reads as TGTGCCAGCAGATCAGCAGGGAACACTGAAGCTTTCTTT. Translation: CASRSAGNTEAFF.

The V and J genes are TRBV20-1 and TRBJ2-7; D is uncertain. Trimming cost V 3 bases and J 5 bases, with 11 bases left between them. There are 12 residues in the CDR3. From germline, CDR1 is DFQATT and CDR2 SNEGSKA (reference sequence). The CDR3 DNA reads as TGCAGTGCTAGGGACCCTAGACACGAGCAGTACTTC. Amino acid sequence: CSARDPRHEQYF.

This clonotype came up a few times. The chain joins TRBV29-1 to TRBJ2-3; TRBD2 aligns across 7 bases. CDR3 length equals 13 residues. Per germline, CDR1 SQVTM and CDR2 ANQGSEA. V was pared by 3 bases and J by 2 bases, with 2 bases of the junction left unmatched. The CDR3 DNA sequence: TGCAGCGTTGAGACTAGCCACACAGATACGCAGTATTTT. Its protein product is CSVETSHTDTQYF.

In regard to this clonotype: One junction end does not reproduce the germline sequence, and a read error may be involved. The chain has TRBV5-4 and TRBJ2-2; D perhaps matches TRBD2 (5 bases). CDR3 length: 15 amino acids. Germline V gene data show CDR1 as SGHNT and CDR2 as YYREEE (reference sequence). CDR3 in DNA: TGTGCCAGCAGCTTGGGGCGAAGGAACACTGGGGAGCTGTTGTTT. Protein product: CASSLGRRNTGELLF.

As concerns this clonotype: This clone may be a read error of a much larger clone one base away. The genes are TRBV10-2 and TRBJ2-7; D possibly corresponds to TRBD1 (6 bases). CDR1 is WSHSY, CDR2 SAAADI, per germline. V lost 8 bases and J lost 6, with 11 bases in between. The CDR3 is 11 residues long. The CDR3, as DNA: TGCGCCAGCGAAAGGGGGAGCGAGCAGTACGTC. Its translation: CASERGSEQYV.

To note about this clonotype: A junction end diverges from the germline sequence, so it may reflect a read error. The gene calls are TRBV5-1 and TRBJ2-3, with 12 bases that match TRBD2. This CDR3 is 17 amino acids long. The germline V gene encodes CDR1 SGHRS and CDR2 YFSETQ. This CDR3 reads CASSLGLAGAGTDKQYF. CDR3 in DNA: TGCGCCAGCAGCTTGGGACTAGCGGGAGCTGGGACAGATAAGCAGTATTTT.

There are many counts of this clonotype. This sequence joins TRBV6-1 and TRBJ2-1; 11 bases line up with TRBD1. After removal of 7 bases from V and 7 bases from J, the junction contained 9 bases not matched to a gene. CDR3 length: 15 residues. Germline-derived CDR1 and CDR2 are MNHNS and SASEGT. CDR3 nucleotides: TGTGCCAGCACCCGGACAGGGGGCCCCCGGAATGAGCAGTTCTTC. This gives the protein CASTRTGGPRNEQFF.

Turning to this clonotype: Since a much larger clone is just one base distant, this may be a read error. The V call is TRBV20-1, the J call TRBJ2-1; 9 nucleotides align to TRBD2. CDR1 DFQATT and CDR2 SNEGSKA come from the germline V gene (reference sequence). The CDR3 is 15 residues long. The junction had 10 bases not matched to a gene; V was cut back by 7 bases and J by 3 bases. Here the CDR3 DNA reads TGCAGTGGTAGGGTAGCGGGAGCTTTCTACAATGAGCAGTTCTTC. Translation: CSGRVAGAFYNEQFF.

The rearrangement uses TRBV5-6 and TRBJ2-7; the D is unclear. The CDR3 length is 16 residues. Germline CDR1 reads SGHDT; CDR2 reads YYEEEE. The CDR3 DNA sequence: TGTGCCAGCAGCTTGGTATCGGTGGATCCCCCCTACGAGCAGTATGTC. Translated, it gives CASSLVSVDPPYEQYV.

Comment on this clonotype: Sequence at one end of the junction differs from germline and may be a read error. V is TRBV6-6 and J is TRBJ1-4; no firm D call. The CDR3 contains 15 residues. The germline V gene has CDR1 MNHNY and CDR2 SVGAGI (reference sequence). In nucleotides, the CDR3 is TGTGCCAGCAGTTACTCGTCGGGGAAGTGGGAAAAAATGTTTTTT. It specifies CASSYSSGKWEKMFF.

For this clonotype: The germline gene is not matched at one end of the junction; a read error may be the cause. The CDR3 DNA is TGTGCCAGCAGCTTAGGTCCCGGGAAGCTGTTTTTT. Its protein product is CASSLGPGKLFF. The gene calls are TRBV11-2 and TRBJ2-2; a weak D match, TRBD2 (5 bases). Germline CDR1 is SGHAT and CDR2 is FQNNGV. This CDR3 region has 12 residues.